This entry concerns a single TCR beta chain. Its antigen is undetermined. The source of the sample is a study of post-analysis software for immune sequencing data. Study results and caveats: In patients, about five TRBV segments were more frequent than in controls, with TRBV5-6, TRBV5-1 and TRBV20-1 among them. Patients with multiple sclerosis recorded significantly lower normalized Chao1 diversity than controls, the study found.

Germline loops: CDR1 SGHRS, CDR2 YFSETQ. Trimming left V 2 bases short and J 3 bases short, with 14 bases between. This CDR3 spans 16 amino acids. Sequencing libraries made from TCR beta cDNA carried unique molecular identifiers. It was from roughly 1 to 10 million T cells that approximately 500,000 cDNA molecules came. Each CDR3 protein gets one entry after TCRdb re-called the PCR reads with MiXCR. The data hold roughly 800,000 distinct CDR3 sequences, with about 53% observed a single time. The source is a girl aged 5-17 years with multiple sclerosis. The sample taken for sequencing was blood. This sequence joins TRBV5-1 and TRBJ1-4; weak D call: TRBD1 (5 bases). CDR3 amino acids: CASSLRGAAANEKLFF. CDR3 DNA: TGCGCCAGCAGCTTACGAGGGGCGGCAGCTAATGAAAAACTGTTTTTT. The full variable domain, completed using reference TRBV5-1 and TRBJ1-4, is KAGVTQTPRYLIKTRGQQVTLSCSPISGHRSVSWYQQTPGQGLQFLFEYFSETQRNKGNFPGRFSGRQFSNSRSEMNVSTLELGDSALYLCASSLRGAAANEKLFFGSGTQLSVL.